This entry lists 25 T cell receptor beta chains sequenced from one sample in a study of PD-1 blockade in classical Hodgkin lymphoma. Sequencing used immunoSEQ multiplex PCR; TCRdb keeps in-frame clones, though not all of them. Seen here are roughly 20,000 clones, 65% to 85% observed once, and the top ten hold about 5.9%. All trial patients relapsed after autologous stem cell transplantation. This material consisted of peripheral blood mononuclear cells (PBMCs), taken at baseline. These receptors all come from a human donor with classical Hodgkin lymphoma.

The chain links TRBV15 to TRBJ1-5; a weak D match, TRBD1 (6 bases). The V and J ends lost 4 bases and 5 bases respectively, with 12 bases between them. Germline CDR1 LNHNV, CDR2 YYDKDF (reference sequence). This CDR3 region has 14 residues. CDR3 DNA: TGTGCCACCAGCAAACAGGGAATCGATCAGCCCCAGCATTTT. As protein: CATSKQGIDQPQHF.

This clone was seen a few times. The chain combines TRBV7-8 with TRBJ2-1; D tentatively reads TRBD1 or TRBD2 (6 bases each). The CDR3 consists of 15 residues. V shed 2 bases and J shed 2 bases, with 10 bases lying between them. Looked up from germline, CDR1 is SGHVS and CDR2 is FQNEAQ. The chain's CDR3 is CASSLRGDAYNEQFF. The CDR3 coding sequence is TGTGCCAGCAGCTTAAGGGGGGACGCCTACAATGAGCAGTTCTTC.

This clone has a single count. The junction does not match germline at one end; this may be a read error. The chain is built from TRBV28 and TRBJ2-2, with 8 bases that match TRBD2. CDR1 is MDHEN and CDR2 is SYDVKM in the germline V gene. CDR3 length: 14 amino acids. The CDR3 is CASRLLRLAGELFF. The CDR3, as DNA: TGTGCCAGCAGATTATTAAGACTAGCGGGGGAGCTGTTTTTT. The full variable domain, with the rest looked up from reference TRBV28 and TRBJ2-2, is DVKVTQSSRYLVKRTGEKVFLECVQDMDHENMFWYRQDPGLGLRLIYFSYDVKMKEKGDIPEGYSVSREKKERFSLILESASTNQTSMYLCASRLLRLAGELFFGEGSRLTVL.

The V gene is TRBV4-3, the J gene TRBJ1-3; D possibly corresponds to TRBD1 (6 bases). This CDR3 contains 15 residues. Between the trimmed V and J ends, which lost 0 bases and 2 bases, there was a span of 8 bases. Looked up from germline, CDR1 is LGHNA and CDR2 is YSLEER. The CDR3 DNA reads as TGCGCCAGCAGCCAAGATTGGGACACTGGAAACACCATATATTTT. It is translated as CASSQDWDTGNTIYF.

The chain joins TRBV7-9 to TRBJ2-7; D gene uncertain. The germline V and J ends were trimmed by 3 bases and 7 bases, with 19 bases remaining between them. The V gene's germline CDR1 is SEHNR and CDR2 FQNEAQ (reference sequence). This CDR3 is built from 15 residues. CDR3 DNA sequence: TGTGCCAGCAGCTTCCCATCCACGGGCCAAGGGGAGCAGTACTTC. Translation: CASSFPSTGQGEQYF. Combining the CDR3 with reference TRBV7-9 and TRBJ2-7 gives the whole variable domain DTGVSQNPRHKITKRGQNVTFRCDPISEHNRLYWYRQTLGQGPEFLTYFQNEAQLEKSRLLSDRFSAERPKGSFSTLEIQRTEQGDSAMYLCASSFPSTGQGEQYFGPGTRLTVT.

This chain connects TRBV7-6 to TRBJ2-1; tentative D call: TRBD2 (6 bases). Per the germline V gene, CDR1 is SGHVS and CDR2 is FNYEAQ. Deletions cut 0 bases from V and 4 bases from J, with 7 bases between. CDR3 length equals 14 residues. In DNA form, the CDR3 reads TGTGCCAGCAGCTTAGCGGGGGGATACAATGAGCAGTTCTTC. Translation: CASSLAGGYNEQFF. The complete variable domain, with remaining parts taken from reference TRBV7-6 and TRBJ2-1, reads GAGVSQSPRYKVTKRGQDVALRCDPISGHVSLYWYRQALGQGPEFLTYFNYEAQQDKSGLPNDRFSAERPEGSISTLTIQRTEQRDSAMYRCASSLAGGYNEQFFGPGTRLTVL.

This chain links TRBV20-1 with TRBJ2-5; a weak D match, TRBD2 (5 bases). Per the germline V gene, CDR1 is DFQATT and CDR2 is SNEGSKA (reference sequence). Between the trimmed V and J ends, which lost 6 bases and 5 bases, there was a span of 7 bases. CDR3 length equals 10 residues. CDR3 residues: CSATGETQYF. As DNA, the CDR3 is TGCAGTGCCACGGGGGAGACCCAGTACTTC.

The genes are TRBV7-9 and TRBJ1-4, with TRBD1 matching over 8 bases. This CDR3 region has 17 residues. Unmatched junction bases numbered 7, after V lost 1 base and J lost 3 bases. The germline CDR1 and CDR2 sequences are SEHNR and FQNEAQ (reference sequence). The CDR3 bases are TGTGCCAGCAGCTTAGAGAGTACGACAGGGGCTAATGAAAAACTGTTTTTT. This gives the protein CASSLESTTGANEKLFF.

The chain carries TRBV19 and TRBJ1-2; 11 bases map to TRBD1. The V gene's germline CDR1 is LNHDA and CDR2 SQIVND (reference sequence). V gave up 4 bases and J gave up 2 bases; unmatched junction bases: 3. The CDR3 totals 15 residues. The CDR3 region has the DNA TGTGCCAGTAGTACTTGGGACAGGGGGAACTATGGCTACACCTTC. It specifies CASSTWDRGNYGYTF.

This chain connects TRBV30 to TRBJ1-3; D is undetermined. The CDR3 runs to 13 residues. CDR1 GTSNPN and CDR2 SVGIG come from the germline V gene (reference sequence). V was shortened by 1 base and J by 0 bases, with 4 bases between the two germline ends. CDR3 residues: CAWSGSSGNTIYF. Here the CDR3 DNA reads TGTGCCTGGAGTGGTAGCTCTGGAAACACCATATATTTT.

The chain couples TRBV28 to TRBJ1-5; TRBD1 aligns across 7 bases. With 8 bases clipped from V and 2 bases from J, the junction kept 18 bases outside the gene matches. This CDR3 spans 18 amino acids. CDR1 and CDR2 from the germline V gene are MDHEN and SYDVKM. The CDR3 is CASGPFEGATQRNQPQHF. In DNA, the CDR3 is TGTGCCAGCGGCCCTTTCGAGGGGGCGACACAGCGCAATCAGCCCCAGCATTTT.

The CDR3 protein is CASSLLEGYDEQFF. The CDR3 region has the DNA TGTGCCAGCAGCTTGCTAGAGGGGTACGATGAGCAGTTCTTC. The V gene is TRBV5-6, the J gene TRBJ2-1; perhaps D is TRBD1 or TRBD2 (5 bases each). This CDR3 is 14 amino acids long. Per the germline V gene, CDR1 is SGHDT and CDR2 is YYEEEE. V was trimmed by 1 base and J by 8 bases, leaving 13 bases between them.

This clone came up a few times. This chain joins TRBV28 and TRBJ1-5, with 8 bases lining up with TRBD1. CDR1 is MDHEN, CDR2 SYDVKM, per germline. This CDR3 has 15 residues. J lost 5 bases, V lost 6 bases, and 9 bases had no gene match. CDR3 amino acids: CASRETGEFYQPQHF. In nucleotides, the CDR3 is TGTGCCAGCAGGGAGACAGGGGAGTTTTATCAGCCCCAGCATTTT. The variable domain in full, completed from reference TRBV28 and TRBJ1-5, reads DVKVTQSSRYLVKRTGEKVFLECVQDMDHENMFWYRQDPGLGLRLIYFSYDVKMKEKGDIPEGYSVSREKKERFSLILESASTNQTSMYLCASRETGEFYQPQHFGDGTRLSIL.

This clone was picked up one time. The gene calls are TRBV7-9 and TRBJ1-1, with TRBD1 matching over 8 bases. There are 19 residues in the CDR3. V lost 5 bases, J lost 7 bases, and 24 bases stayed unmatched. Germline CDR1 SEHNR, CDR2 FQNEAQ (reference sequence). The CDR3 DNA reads TGTGCCAGCAGCATCCCCAGGCAGGCTAGGGGACAGGTATTTATTGAAGCTTTCTTT. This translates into CASSIPRQARGQVFIEAFF. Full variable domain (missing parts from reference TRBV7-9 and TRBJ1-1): DTGVSQNPRHKITKRGQNVTFRCDPISEHNRLYWYRQTLGQGPEFLTYFQNEAQLEKSRLLSDRFSAERPKGSFSTLEIQRTEQGDSAMYLCASSIPRQARGQVFIEAFFGQGTRLTVV.

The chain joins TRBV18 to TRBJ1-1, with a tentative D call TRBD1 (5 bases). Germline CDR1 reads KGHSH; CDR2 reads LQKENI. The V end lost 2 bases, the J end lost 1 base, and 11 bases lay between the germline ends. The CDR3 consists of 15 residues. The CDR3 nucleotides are TGTGCCAGCTCACCAGGGGCCACCAAGAACACTGAAGCTTTCTTT. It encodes CASSPGATKNTEAFF.

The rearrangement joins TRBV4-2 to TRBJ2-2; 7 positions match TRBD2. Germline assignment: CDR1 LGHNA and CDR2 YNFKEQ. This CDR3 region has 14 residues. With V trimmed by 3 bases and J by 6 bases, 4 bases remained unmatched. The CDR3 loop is CASSHGGGAGELFF. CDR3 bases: TGTGCCAGCAGCCATGGTGGGGGGGCCGGGGAGCTGTTTTTT.

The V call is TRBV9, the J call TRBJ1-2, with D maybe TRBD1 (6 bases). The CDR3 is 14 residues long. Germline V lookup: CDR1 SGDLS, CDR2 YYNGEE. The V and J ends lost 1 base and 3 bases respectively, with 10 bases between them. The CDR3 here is CASSVYGGDYGYTF. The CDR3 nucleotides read TGTGCCAGCAGCGTATACGGGGGCGACTATGGCTACACCTTC.

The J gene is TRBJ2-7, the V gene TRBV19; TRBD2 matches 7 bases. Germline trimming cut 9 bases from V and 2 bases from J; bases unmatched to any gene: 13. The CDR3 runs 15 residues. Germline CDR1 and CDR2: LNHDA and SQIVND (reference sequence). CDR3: CASTQGRSGAYEQYF. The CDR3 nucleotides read TGTGCCAGCACTCAGGGCCGGAGCGGGGCCTACGAGCAGTACTTC.

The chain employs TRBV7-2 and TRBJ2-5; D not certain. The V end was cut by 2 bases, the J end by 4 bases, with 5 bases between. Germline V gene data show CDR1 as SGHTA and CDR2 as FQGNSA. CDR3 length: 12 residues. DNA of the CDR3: TGTGCCAGCAGCTTAATAGGAGAGACCCAGTACTTC. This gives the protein CASSLIGETQYF.

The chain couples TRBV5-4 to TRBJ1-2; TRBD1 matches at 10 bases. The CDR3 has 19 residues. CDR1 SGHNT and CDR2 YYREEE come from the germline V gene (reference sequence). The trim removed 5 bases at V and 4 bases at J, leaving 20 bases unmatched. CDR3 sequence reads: CASRLAGRDRGVLGYGYTF. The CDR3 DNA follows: TGTGCCAGCAGGCTGGCCGGTCGGGACAGGGGCGTGCTAGGCTATGGCTACACCTTC.

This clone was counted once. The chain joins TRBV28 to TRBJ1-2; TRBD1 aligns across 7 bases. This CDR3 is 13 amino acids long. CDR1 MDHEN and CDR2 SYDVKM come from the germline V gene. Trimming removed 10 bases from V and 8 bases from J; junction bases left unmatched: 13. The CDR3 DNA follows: TGTGCCATCCAGGGGGGCGCGGTGAGAGGCTACACCTTC. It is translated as CAIQGGAVRGYTF.

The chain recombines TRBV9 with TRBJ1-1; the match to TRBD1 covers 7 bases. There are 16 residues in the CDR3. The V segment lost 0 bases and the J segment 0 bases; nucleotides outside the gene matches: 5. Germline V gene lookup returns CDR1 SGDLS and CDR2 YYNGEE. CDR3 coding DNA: TGTGCCAGCAGCGTAGAAGGGACAGTCTTGAACACTGAAGCTTTCTTT. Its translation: CASSVEGTVLNTEAFF.

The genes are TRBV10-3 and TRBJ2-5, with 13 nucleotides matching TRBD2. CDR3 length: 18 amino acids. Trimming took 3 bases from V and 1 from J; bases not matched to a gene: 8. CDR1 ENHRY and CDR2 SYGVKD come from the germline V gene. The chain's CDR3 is CAISDPGLAGLTQETQYF. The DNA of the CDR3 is TGTGCCATCAGTGATCCGGGACTAGCGGGGCTCACCCAAGAGACCCAGTACTTC.

The CDR3 region is CASSDRQGNEKLFF. For the CDR3, the DNA is TGTGCCAGCAGTGATAGACAGGGGAATGAAAAACTGTTTTTT. This chain joins TRBV2 and TRBJ1-4; 8 nucleotides align to TRBD1. This CDR3 spans 14 amino acids. Germline V gene lookup returns CDR1 SNHLY and CDR2 FYNNEI. After removal of 3 bases from V and 5 bases from J, the junction contained 2 bases not matched to a gene.

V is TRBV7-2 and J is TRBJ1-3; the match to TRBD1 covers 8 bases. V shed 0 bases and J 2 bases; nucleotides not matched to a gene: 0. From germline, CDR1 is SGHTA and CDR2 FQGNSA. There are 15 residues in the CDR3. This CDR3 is CASSLATGAGNTIYF. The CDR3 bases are TGTGCCAGCAGCTTAGCGACAGGGGCTGGAAACACCATATATTTT.